One sample yielded the 27 T cell receptor beta chains listed below, sequenced in a study of T cell responses to AZD1222 COVID-19 vaccine. Sequencing used immunoSEQ multiplex PCR; TCRdb keeps in-frame clones, though not all of them. The table records 140,000 or so clones, 85% to 95% of them present only once. The sequences come from peripheral blood, collected after recovery from COVID-19. These receptors came from an adult who had recovered from COVID-19.

This clone was detected once. The chain uses TRBV6-6 and TRBJ2-5; D is undetermined. Germline loops: CDR1 MNHNY, CDR2 SVGAGI (reference sequence). V was pared by 5 bases and J by 2 bases, with 12 bases between. This CDR3 comprises 14 residues. CDR3 coding DNA: TGTGCCAGCAGTCGAACGGGCTTTCAAGAGACCCAGTACTTC. It specifies CASSRTGFQETQYF.

This clone appeared once. This chain links TRBV12-3 or TRBV12-4 with TRBJ1-5, with D unclear. The CDR3 runs to 12 residues. V was shortened by 6 bases and J by 2 bases, with 5 bases between the two germline ends. The CDR3 DNA reads as TGTGCCAGCAGCCGACGCAATCAGCCCCAGCATTTT. Translated: CASSRRNQPQHF.

The chain has TRBV7-3 and TRBJ2-2; D is uncertain. The CDR3 is 14 residues long. Deletions cut 2 bases from V and 2 bases from J, with 6 bases between. Germline CDR1 reads SGHTA; CDR2 reads FQGTGA. CDR3 in amino acids: CASSLVENTGELFF. Here the CDR3 DNA reads TGTGCCAGCAGCTTAGTAGAAAACACCGGGGAGCTGTTTTTT.

In nucleotides, the CDR3 is TGTGCCAGCAGCCCCGGGACTAGCGTCCACCAAGAGACCCAGTACTTC. Translation: CASSPGTSVHQETQYF. The V call is TRBV3-1 (or the pseudogene TRBV3-2), the J call TRBJ2-5, with 10 bases aligning to TRBD2. With V trimmed by 4 bases and J by 0 bases, 5 bases remained unmatched. The CDR3 covers 16 residues. Looked up from germline, CDR1 is LGHDT and CDR2 is YNNKEL (reference sequence).

J is TRBJ1-5 and V is TRBV12-3 or TRBV12-4, with unresolved D. V was cut by 3 bases and J by 7 bases, with 10 bases left in between. The CDR3 consists of 13 residues. CDR3 DNA: TGTGCCAGCAGTTTGATCCTCGGGCAGCCCCAGCATTTT. This encodes CASSLILGQPQHF.

The genes are TRBV30 and TRBJ2-1; no firm D call. V shed 2 bases and J shed 0 bases, with 8 bases lying between them. The germline gives CDR1 GTSNPN, CDR2 SVGIG (reference sequence). The CDR3 is 14 amino acids. The CDR3 spells CAWSYLSSYNEQFF. CDR3 DNA sequence: TGTGCCTGGAGTTATTTGAGCTCCTACAATGAGCAGTTCTTC.

This clone occurred a few times. The rearrangement links TRBV3-1 (or the pseudogene TRBV3-2) to TRBJ2-1, with 12 bases lining up with TRBD2. Germline CDR1 LGHDT, CDR2 YNNKEL (reference sequence). With 4 bases clipped from V and 8 bases from J, the junction kept 6 bases outside the gene matches. The length of the CDR3 is 15 residues. CDR3 protein: CASSRLAGVLDEQFF. For the CDR3, the DNA is TGTGCCAGCAGCCGACTAGCGGGAGTTTTGGATGAGCAGTTCTTC.

The J gene is TRBJ2-3, the V gene TRBV2, with D possibly matching TRBD2 (5 bases). V lost 7 bases, J lost 0 bases, and 8 bases lay in between. This CDR3 has 13 amino acids. Germline V gene lookup returns CDR1 SNHLY and CDR2 FYNNEI. CDR3 coding DNA: TGTGCCAGCATCGGAGGCAGCACAGATACGCAGTATTTT. Amino acid sequence: CASIGGSTDTQYF.

The genes are TRBV6-4 and TRBJ2-1; 11 nucleotides align to TRBD2. This CDR3 spans 14 amino acids. With 2 bases clipped from V and 6 bases from J, the junction kept 0 bases outside the gene matches. Germline V lookup: CDR1 MRHNA, CDR2 SNTAGT. In DNA form, the CDR3 reads TGTGCCAGCAGTGACGGACTAGCGGGCAATGAGCAGTTCTTC. Protein: CASSDGLAGNEQFF.

The chain recombines TRBV2 with TRBJ1-1; no reliable D call. There are 14 residues in the CDR3. CDR1 SNHLY and CDR2 FYNNEI come from the germline V gene. V lost 5 bases, J lost 4 bases, and 14 bases lay in between. DNA of the CDR3: TGTGCCAGCAGTCGTGCCGGATGGGGCACTGAAGCTTTCTTT. Its protein is CASSRAGWGTEAFF.

This clone has at least ten counts. The rearrangement uses TRBV5-1 and TRBJ1-2, with 8 bases lining up with TRBD1. The CDR3 spans 13 residues. Germline trimming cut 8 bases from V and 5 bases from J; bases unmatched to any gene: 8. Germline V lookup: CDR1 SGHRS, CDR2 YFSETQ. The CDR3: CASTLGTGYGYTF. In DNA form, the CDR3 reads TGCGCCAGTACCCTAGGGACAGGTTATGGCTACACCTTC. Combining the CDR3 with reference TRBV5-1 and TRBJ1-2 gives the whole variable domain KAGVTQTPRYLIKTRGQQVTLSCSPISGHRSVSWYQQTPGQGLQFLFEYFSETQRNKGNFPGRFSGRQFSNSRSEMNVSTLELGDSALYLCASTLGTGYGYTFGSGTRLTVV.

With respect to this clone: The junction and the germline gene differ at one end; a read error may be behind it. V usage is TRBV7-7 and J usage is TRBJ2-5; 10 bases map to TRBD1. The germline gives CDR1 SSHAT, CDR2 FNYEAQ (reference sequence). The CDR3 sequence is 15 residues long. CDR3 coding DNA: TGTGCTAGCAGCTTCTGGACAGGGGGTGCAGAGACCCAGTACTTC. It encodes CASSFWTGGAETQYF.

The chain has TRBV18 and TRBJ2-7, with D perhaps assigned TRBD1 or TRBD2 (6 bases each). V was trimmed by 2 bases and J by 3 bases, leaving 14 bases between them. Germline CDR1 is KGHSH and CDR2 is LQKENI. The CDR3 has 15 amino acids. Here the CDR3 reads CASSPGGLGVYEQYF. DNA of the CDR3: TGTGCCAGCTCACCAGGGGGGCTAGGGGTCTACGAGCAGTACTTC.

By sample share, this clone is medium-sized. Here the CDR3 reads CASIVNGGNEQYF. The CDR3 bases are TGTGCCAGCATCGTTAATGGGGGGAACGAGCAGTACTTC. The chain combines TRBV6-5 with TRBJ2-7; possibly TRBD2 for D (6 bases). Germline V gene lookup returns CDR1 MNHEY and CDR2 SVGAGI. The germline V and J ends were trimmed by 7 bases and 5 bases, with 15 bases remaining between them. This CDR3 comprises 13 residues.

V usage is TRBV20-1 and J usage is TRBJ2-7; 8 bases align to TRBD2. Germline V gene lookup returns CDR1 DFQATT and CDR2 SNEGSKA (reference sequence). The CDR3 extends over 13 amino acids. The V and J ends lost 3 bases and 5 bases, in that order; junction bases with no gene match: 6. The CDR3 DNA is TGCAGTGCTAGTAAGCGGGAGCTGAACGAGCAGTACTTC. Residues: CSASKRELNEQYF.

This sequence joins TRBV11-2 and TRBJ1-3; possibly TRBD1 for D (6 bases). The germline CDR1 and CDR2 sequences are SGHAT and FQNNGV. Trimming took off 5 bases at V and 0 bases at J, with 11 bases between the two ends. This CDR3 contains 15 residues. DNA of the CDR3: TGTGCCAGCAGCCCACAGGGTGGCTCTGGAAACACCATATATTTT. Translation: CASSPQGGSGNTIYF.

The chain uses TRBV7-9 and TRBJ1-2, with D maybe TRBD1 (6 bases). CDR3 length equals 13 residues. CDR1 is SEHNR and CDR2 is FQNEAQ in the germline V gene (reference sequence). Deletions cut 3 bases from V and 5 bases from J, with 10 bases between. This chain's CDR3 is CASSFGTSYGYTF. CDR3 sequence (DNA): TGTGCCAGCAGCTTCGGGACAAGTTATGGCTACACCTTC.

Worth noting for this clone: A read error may produce the germline difference seen at one junction end. The rearrangement links TRBV6-1 to TRBJ2-1; D is perhaps TRBD1 or TRBD2 (5 bases each). Per the germline V gene, CDR1 is MNHNS and CDR2 is SASEGT. This CDR3 has 16 amino acids. The CDR3 reads CASREGPGTASNEQFF. CDR3 DNA sequence: TGTGCCAGCAGGGAAGGACCAGGGACGGCAAGCAATGAGCAGTTCTTC.

In DNA form, the CDR3 reads TGCGCCAGCAGCCAAGTTGCACAGGGGGTCTCTCCCGTCTACGAGCAGTACTTC. This translates into CASSQVAQGVSPVYEQYF. J is TRBJ2-7 and V is TRBV4-1; TRBD1 matches at 8 bases. J was trimmed by 3 bases and V by 1 base; bases with no gene match: 14. The CDR3 runs to 18 residues. Germline V lookup: CDR1 MGHRA, CDR2 YSYEKL.

The gene calls are TRBV5-1 and TRBJ2-2, with 8 positions matching TRBD2. The CDR3 extends over 16 amino acids. Germline-derived CDR1 and CDR2 are SGHRS and YFSETQ. With V trimmed by 4 bases and J by 9 bases, 14 bases remained unmatched. CDR3 DNA sequence: TGCGCCAGCAGCCGGCCACAGCGGGAGACGCAGCGGGAGCTGTTTTTT. It yields the protein CASSRPQRETQRELFF.

The genes are TRBV4-2 and TRBJ2-5, with a possible D match to TRBD1 (7 bases). Germline CDR1 and CDR2: LGHNA and YNFKEQ. V lost 4 bases to trimming and J lost 5 bases, with 17 bases between them. The CDR3 spans 15 residues. CDR3 sequence (DNA): TGTGCCAGCAGCCGGCGGGACAGAGGGGAGGAGACCCAGTACTTC. Protein: CASSRRDRGEETQYF.

Here the CDR3 DNA reads TGTGCCAGCAGTTTATTAACCGGTAGGGGGAGTAAGGATACGCAGTATTTT. This encodes CASSLLTGRGSKDTQYF. The gene calls are TRBV28 and TRBJ2-3; a weak D match, TRBD1 (6 bases). Trimming removed 1 base from V and 6 bases from J, with 20 bases in between. Germline V lookup: CDR1 MDHEN, CDR2 SYDVKM. CDR3 length: 17 residues.

The CDR3 here is CASSVREYSGNEQFF. In DNA, the CDR3 is TGTGCCAGCAGCGTGAGGGAGTACTCCGGCAATGAGCAGTTCTTC. The rearrangement uses TRBV5-6 and TRBJ2-1, with D possibly being TRBD2 (5 bases). With 4 bases removed from V and 6 bases from J, the gap between germline ends came to 17 bases. Germline V gene lookup returns CDR1 SGHDT and CDR2 YYEEEE. The CDR3 has 15 amino acids.

The rearrangement links TRBV2 to TRBJ2-1; no clear D. The CDR3 totals 12 residues. Germline CDR1 reads SNHLY; CDR2 reads FYNNEI. V dropped 4 bases and J dropped 5 bases, with 6 bases sitting between them. CDR3 in amino acids: CASSVDNNEQFF. The CDR3 DNA reads TGTGCCAGCAGTGTGGATAACAATGAGCAGTTCTTC.

The table lists this clone with a count of one. The chain uses TRBV3-1 (or the pseudogene TRBV3-2) and TRBJ1-6; D unclear. Germline V gene sequence: CDR1 LGHDT, CDR2 YNNKEL (reference sequence). The CDR3 has 15 residues. V lost 0 bases and J 11 bases, leaving 14 bases between the germline ends. CDR3 sequence: CASSQDPGSGTPLHF. The CDR3 nucleotides are TGTGCCAGCAGCCAAGACCCGGGGAGCGGCACACCCCTCCACTTT.

The J gene is TRBJ2-5, the V gene TRBV5-1, with 7 bases matching TRBD2. Germline loops: CDR1 SGHRS, CDR2 YFSETQ. V lost 0 bases, J lost 11 bases, and 4 bases stayed unmatched. This CDR3 spans 12 amino acids. The CDR3 DNA reads as TGCGCCAGCAGCTTGGTTCTAGCGGATCAGTACTTC. Translation: CASSLVLADQYF.

Regarding this clone: Distinct nucleotide sequences in the sample also encode this CDR3. This chain uses TRBV9 with TRBJ2-3; D is unresolved. V lost 2 bases to trimming and J lost 6 bases, with 7 bases between them. There are 12 residues in the CDR3. CDR1 SGDLS and CDR2 YYNGEE come from the germline V gene. The CDR3 is CASSVDTDTQYF. The CDR3 DNA is TGTGCCAGCAGCGTGGATACTGATACGCAGTATTTT.